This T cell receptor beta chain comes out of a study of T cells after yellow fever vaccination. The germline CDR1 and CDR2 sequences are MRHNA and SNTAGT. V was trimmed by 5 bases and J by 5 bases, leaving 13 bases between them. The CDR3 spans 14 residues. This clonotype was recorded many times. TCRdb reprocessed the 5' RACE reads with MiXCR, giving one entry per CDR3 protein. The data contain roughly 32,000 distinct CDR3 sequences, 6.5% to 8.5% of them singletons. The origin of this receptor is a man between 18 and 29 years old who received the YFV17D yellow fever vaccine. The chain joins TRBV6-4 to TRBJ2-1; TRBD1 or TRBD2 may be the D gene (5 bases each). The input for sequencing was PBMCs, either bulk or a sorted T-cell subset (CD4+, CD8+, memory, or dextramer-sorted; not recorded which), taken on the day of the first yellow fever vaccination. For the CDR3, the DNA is TGTGCCAGCAGTCTTACCGGGACCAACAATGAGCAGTTCTTC. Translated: CASSLTGTNNEQFF.